This entry lists 19 T cell receptor beta chains sequenced from one sample in a study of T cells in Graves' hyperthyroidism and ophthalmopathy. Authors of the study amplified TCR beta CDR3 regions from RNA transcripts. HTBI primers drove first-round RT-PCR of the TCR CDR3. TCRdb reprocessed the multiplex PCR reads via MiXCR and lists one record per CDR3 protein. This table has nearly 600,000 distinct CDR3 sequences, approximately 15% appearing once. The sequencing input was blood. These receptors were taken from a woman aged 18 to 35 with Graves' ophthalmopathy.

The V call is TRBV6-1, the J call TRBJ2-5; D is possibly TRBD1 (5 bases). The CDR3 covers 14 residues. The V and J ends lost 2 bases and 5 bases respectively, with 12 bases between them. The germline CDR1 and CDR2 sequences are MNHNS and SASEGT. The DNA for the CDR3 is TGTGCCAGCAGTGAACTAGGGGCTGGGGAGACCCAGTACTTC. Encoded protein: CASSELGAGETQYF.

This clonotype was detected many times. V gene TRBV24-1 combines with J gene TRBJ2-1, with 9 positions matching TRBD2. The V gene end was trimmed by 7 bases and the J gene end by 8 bases; junction bases not matched to a gene: 17. The CDR3 totals 17 residues. CDR1 and CDR2 from the germline V gene are KGHDR and SFDVKD. The CDR3 coding sequence is TGTGCCACCAGCGACTCTTACTCCGGCGGGAGGGTGGATGAGCAGTTCTTC. It encodes CATSDSYSGGRVDEQFF.

The CDR3 loop is CASSTTGLIGELFF. The DNA for the CDR3 is TGTGCCAGCAGTACTACAGGCTTGATCGGGGAGCTGTTTTTT. The J gene is TRBJ2-2, the V gene TRBV6-1, with TRBD1 as a possible D gene (5 bases). The V and J ends lost 5 bases and 7 bases respectively, with 14 bases between them. CDR3 length: 14 residues. The germline CDR1 and CDR2 sequences are MNHNS and SASEGT.

This clonotype was counted a few times. CDR3 sequence: CASSMYGTDYNEQFF. CDR3 nucleotides: TGTGCCAGTAGTATGTACGGGACAGACTACAATGAGCAGTTCTTC. This rearrangement joins TRBV19 to TRBJ2-1; 7 bases agree with TRBD1. Unmatched junction bases numbered 5, after V lost 3 bases and J lost 3 bases. The germline gives CDR1 LNHDA, CDR2 SQIVND (reference sequence). CDR3 length: 15 residues.

Here the CDR3 reads CASSAEGTGPWQFF. The CDR3 region has the DNA TGTGCCAGCAGTGCGGAGGGGACAGGTCCTTGGCAGTTCTTC. The chain couples TRBV6-2 or TRBV6-3 to TRBJ2-1; 8 bases are a match to TRBD1. The CDR3 runs 14 residues. Trimming cost V 5 bases and J 12 bases; bases outside gene matches: 12. Per germline, CDR1 MNHEY and CDR2 SVGEGT.

The J gene is TRBJ1-2, the V gene TRBV19, with D maybe TRBD1 (5 bases). This CDR3 region has 12 residues. Trimming stripped 11 bases from V and 6 bases from J, with 16 bases between. CDR1 LNHDA and CDR2 SQIVND come from the germline V gene (reference sequence). CDR3 DNA sequence: TGTGCCGCGGGGGGGGTAGGGAATGGCTACACCTTC. Encoded protein: CAAGGVGNGYTF.

This clonotype occurred many times. V is TRBV6-5 and J is TRBJ1-1; 12 bases map to TRBD1. Germline V gives CDR1 MNHEY, CDR2 SVGAGI. There are 15 residues in the CDR3. V lost 2 bases and J lost 4; bases outside the gene matches: 2. The CDR3 DNA reads as TGTGCCAGCAGTTACGGGACAGGGGGCTTCACTGAAGCTTTCTTT. Translated, it gives CASSYGTGGFTEAFF.

The gene calls are TRBV12-3 or TRBV12-4 and TRBJ1-2, with D tentatively TRBD1 (5 bases). This CDR3 contains 14 residues. The ends were cut back, 5 bases at V and 3 bases at J, with 13 bases in the middle. The CDR3 nucleotides are TGTGCCAGCAGTGACAGCGCTCAGGACTATGGCTACACCTTC. Encoded protein: CASSDSAQDYGYTF.

This clonotype was recorded at least ten times. V usage is TRBV5-8 and J usage is TRBJ1-1; TRBD1 matches 8 bases. The germline V gene has CDR1 SGHTS and CDR2 YDEGEE. There are 15 residues in the CDR3. The ends lost 4 bases at V and 5 bases at J; junction bases unmatched: 10. The CDR3 loop is CASSLLPGQGTEAFF. CDR3 DNA: TGTGCCAGCAGCCTCCTCCCAGGACAGGGAACTGAAGCTTTCTTT.

This clonotype was seen at least ten times. The chain recombines TRBV11-2 with TRBJ1-2; D remains ambiguous. Trimming pared 0 bases from V and 4 bases from J, leaving 9 bases between. This CDR3 comprises 14 residues. Germline CDR1 SGHAT, CDR2 FQNNGV. Here the CDR3 DNA reads TGTGCCAGCAGCTTAGAACGGGCCCTCTATGGCTACACCTTC. It specifies CASSLERALYGYTF.

This clonotype was detected ten times or more. The chain employs TRBV6-2 or TRBV6-3 and TRBJ1-1; no clear D. With 7 bases removed from V and 3 bases from J, the gap between germline ends came to 9 bases. Germline V gene lookup returns CDR1 MNHEY and CDR2 SVGEGT. The length of the CDR3 is 12 residues. CDR3 DNA: TGTGCCAGCAAGGACTTGGACACTGAAGCTTTCTTT. Encoded protein: CASKDLDTEAFF.

The V gene is TRBV6-1, the J gene TRBJ1-6; D is undetermined. From germline, CDR1 is MNHNS and CDR2 SASEGT. The CDR3 contains 16 residues. V was shortened by 5 bases and J by 10 bases, with 21 bases between the two germline ends. The CDR3 region has the DNA TGTGCCAGCAGTTCCCCTAGGCGGGTTGAGGACTCACCCCTCCACTTT. Amino acids: CASSSPRRVEDSPLHF.

This clonotype was picked up one time. V and J are TRBV4-3 and TRBJ2-1, with TRBD2 matching over 15 bases. Trimming at V came to 1 base and at J to 10 bases, leaving 5 bases not matched to a gene. Germline V CDR1 and CDR2: LGHNA, YSLEER. This CDR3 spans 16 amino acids. CDR3 protein: CASSQATGLAGGEQFF. Written as DNA, the CDR3 is TGCGCCAGCAGCCAAGCGACGGGACTAGCGGGAGGAGAGCAGTTCTTC.

This clonotype was seen ten or more times. This rearrangement joins TRBV6-2 or TRBV6-3 to TRBJ1-5, with 8 bases lining up with TRBD1. The CDR3 contains 14 residues. The V gene's germline CDR1 is MNHEY and CDR2 SVGEGT. With 7 bases clipped from V and 3 bases from J, the junction kept 5 bases outside the gene matches. The CDR3 nucleotides read TGTGCCAGCACCAGGACAGGGACCAATCAGCCCCAGCATTTT. This sequence encodes CASTRTGTNQPQHF.

This chain links TRBV6-2 or TRBV6-3 with TRBJ2-1, with 7 bases identical to TRBD2. The CDR3 sequence is 17 residues long. J was trimmed by 0 bases and V by 2 bases; bases with no gene match: 7. Germline CDR1 and CDR2: MNHEY and SVGEGT. The CDR3 region is CASSYQAGRSSYNEQFF. CDR3 nucleotides: TGTGCCAGCAGTTACCAGGCCGGGAGGAGCTCCTACAATGAGCAGTTCTTC.

The chain has TRBV14 and TRBJ2-1; D call uncertain. V was pared by 2 bases and J by 7 bases, with 12 bases between. The CDR3 has 14 amino acids. Germline V gene lookup returns CDR1 SGHDN and CDR2 FVKESK. The DNA of the CDR3 is TGTGCCAGCAGCCAACTCCTAAACCCAAATGAGCAGTTCTTC. Translated, it gives CASSQLLNPNEQFF.

This clonotype was seen ten or more times. The CDR3 nucleotides read TGTGCCAGCAGTTCGATTAATGAAAAACTGTTTTTT. Translated, it gives CASSSINEKLFF. This chain uses TRBV28 with TRBJ1-4, with no clear D. V dropped 4 bases and J dropped 4 bases, with 4 bases sitting between them. Germline V lookup: CDR1 MDHEN, CDR2 SYDVKM. This CDR3 region has 12 residues. Full variable domain (rest looked up from reference TRBV28 and TRBJ1-4): DVKVTQSSRYLVKRTGEKVFLECVQDMDHENMFWYRQDPGLGLRLIYFSYDVKMKEKGDIPEGYSVSREKKERFSLILESASTNQTSMYLCASSSINEKLFFGSGTQLSVL.

This clonotype was observed many times. The J gene is TRBJ1-4, the V gene TRBV2, with D unclear. The CDR3 contains 14 residues. Deletions cut 7 bases from V and 5 bases from J, with 14 bases between. From germline, CDR1 is SNHLY and CDR2 FYNNEI. In nucleotides, the CDR3 is TGTGCCAGCACTAGGACCAGGCGGAATGAAAAACTGTTTTTT. Amino acids: CASTRTRRNEKLFF.

This clonotype has a count of ten or more. The chain recombines TRBV5-1 with TRBJ2-1, with 9 bases matching TRBD2. The V gene's germline CDR1 is SGHRS and CDR2 YFSETQ. This CDR3 is built from 15 residues. The V segment lost 6 bases and the J segment 6 bases; nucleotides outside the gene matches: 10. CDR3 sequence: CASNEAGGLGNEQFF. CDR3 coding DNA: TGCGCCAGCAACGAAGCGGGAGGCCTGGGCAATGAGCAGTTCTTC.